These 25 T cell receptor beta chains were sequenced from one sample in a study of cytomegalovirus exposure and HLA in healthy donors. Use of 60 Vbeta and 13 Jbeta primers characterized the PCR. Assay used: immunoSEQ multiplex PCR; TCRdb lists only in-frame clones, some missing. The table lists 150,000 to 200,000 clones, over 75% of them singletons. The sample comprised PBMCs. These receptors were taken from a boy between 2 and 10 years old in good health and CMV-seronegative.

This clone turned up a few times. The chain uses TRBV2 and TRBJ2-2; 8 nucleotides line up with TRBD2. Germline CDR1 is SNHLY and CDR2 is FYNNEI. The CDR3 covers 14 residues. Unmatched junction bases numbered 0, after V lost 6 bases and J lost 0 bases. The CDR3 spells CASRRGANTGELFF. CDR3 DNA: TGTGCCAGCAGGCGGGGGGCGAACACCGGGGAGCTGTTTTTT.

CDR3 region: CASSQKTGQQETQYF. The CDR3 DNA follows: TGTGCCAGCAGTCAGAAAACGGGACAGCAAGAGACCCAGTACTTC. This sequence joins TRBV11-1 and TRBJ2-5; 7 bases agree with TRBD1. The CDR3 totals 15 residues. With 6 bases clipped from V and 2 bases from J, the junction kept 9 bases outside the gene matches. Germline V gene lookup returns CDR1 SGHAT and CDR2 FQDESV (reference sequence).

The V gene is TRBV6-1, the J gene TRBJ2-5; TRBD2 matches 7 bases. This CDR3 has 15 amino acids. V was pared by 7 bases and J by 4 bases, with 12 bases of the junction left unmatched. The germline CDR1 and CDR2 sequences are MNHNS and SASEGT. The CDR3 sequence: CASIPPGGRPETQYF. CDR3 sequence (DNA): TGTGCCAGCATCCCACCGGGGGGTCGTCCAGAGACCCAGTACTTC.

The count of this clone is one. The rearrangement uses TRBV6-5 and TRBJ1-2; 9 nucleotides line up with TRBD1. From germline, CDR1 is MNHEY and CDR2 SVGAGI. The V gene end was trimmed by 0 bases and the J gene end by 6 bases; junction bases not matched to a gene: 5. The CDR3 totals 15 residues. This chain's CDR3 is CASSYSQGQGHGYTF. CDR3 DNA sequence: TGTGCCAGCAGTTACTCCCAAGGACAGGGGCATGGCTACACCTTC.

The V and J genes are TRBV5-6 and TRBJ2-6; 7 nucleotides match TRBD1. The CDR3 contains 18 residues. The V and J ends lost 4 bases and 0 bases, in that order; junction bases with no gene match: 10. The V gene's germline CDR1 is SGHDT and CDR2 YYEEEE. The CDR3 is CASSGIGTEPSGANVLTF. CDR3 nucleotides: TGTGCCAGCAGCGGTATAGGGACAGAGCCCTCTGGGGCCAACGTCCTGACTTTC. The entire variable domain, with the rest obtained from reference TRBV5-6 and TRBJ2-6, is as follows: DAGVTQSPTHLIKTRGQQVTLRCSPKSGHDTVSWYQQALGQGPQFIFQYYEEEERQRGNFPDRFSGHQFPNYSSELNVNALLLGDSALYLCASSGIGTEPSGANVLTFGAGSRLTVL.

The chain recombines TRBV7-9 with TRBJ2-1, with a weak D call TRBD2 (6 bases). The CDR3 is 15 amino acids. The V gene lost 2 bases and the J gene lost 0 bases, with 8 bases spanning the gap. Germline-derived CDR1 and CDR2 are SEHNR and FQNEAQ (reference sequence). CDR3 amino acids: CASSLRGVSYNEQFF. CDR3 sequence (DNA): TGTGCCAGCAGCTTACGCGGGGTCTCCTACAATGAGCAGTTCTTC.

V is TRBV4-3 and J is TRBJ1-1; D unclear. The V gene's germline CDR1 is LGHNA and CDR2 YSLEER. This CDR3 comprises 13 residues. The ends were cut back, 0 bases at V and 4 bases at J, with 6 bases in the middle. CDR3 region: CASSQEEGTEAFF. CDR3 bases: TGCGCCAGCAGCCAAGAGGAGGGCACTGAAGCTTTCTTT.

The V and J genes are TRBV30 and TRBJ2-1, with TRBD2 identical over 7 bases. CDR1 and CDR2 from the germline V gene are GTSNPN and SVGIG (reference sequence). The CDR3 is 14 amino acids. J was trimmed by 3 bases and V by 5 bases; bases with no gene match: 7. The CDR3 reads CAWGGGGVYNEQFF. CDR3 in DNA: TGTGCCTGGGGAGGCGGGGGTGTCTACAATGAGCAGTTCTTC.

This clone was found a few times. This rearrangement joins TRBV4-2 to TRBJ2-7, with 9 bases identical to TRBD1. The CDR3 extends over 13 amino acids. Germline CDR1 is LGHNA and CDR2 is YNFKEQ. J was trimmed by 6 bases and V by 3 bases; bases with no gene match: 3. CDR3 bases: TGTGCCAGCAGCCAGAACAGGGGGCTCGAGCAGTACTTC. As protein: CASSQNRGLEQYF.

V is TRBV5-4 and J is TRBJ2-5, with 9 bases fitting TRBD1. J lost 5 bases, V lost 4 bases, and 12 bases had no gene match. This CDR3 is built from 16 residues. The germline V gene has CDR1 SGHNT and CDR2 YYREEE (reference sequence). This CDR3 is CASSPATGGRLETQYF. The CDR3 region has the DNA TGTGCCAGCAGCCCAGCAACAGGGGGCAGGCTGGAGACCCAGTACTTC.

V and J are TRBV29-1 and TRBJ2-3; possible D gene TRBD1, 6 bases. The CDR3 sequence is 12 residues long. V was clipped by 4 bases and J by 3 bases, with 8 bases between them. From germline, CDR1 is SQVTM and CDR2 ANQGSEA. CDR3 coding DNA: TGCAGCGTTGCCAGGGGTACAGATACGCAGTATTTT. Its translation is CSVARGTDTQYF.

The V gene is TRBV4-1, the J gene TRBJ2-1; perhaps TRBD2 as D (7 bases). Trimming left V 1 base short and J 4 bases short, with 14 bases between. Looked up from germline, CDR1 is MGHRA and CDR2 is YSYEKL. The CDR3 spans 16 residues. CDR3 protein: CASSQVGGGPYNEQFF. CDR3 coding DNA: TGCGCCAGCAGCCAAGTAGGGGGGGGACCATACAATGAGCAGTTCTTC.

This clone has more than one count but fewer than ten. The chain combines TRBV7-2 with TRBJ1-6; 8 bases align to TRBD1. The junction had 4 bases not matched to a gene; V was cut back by 5 bases and J by 1 base. The length of the CDR3 is 16 residues. Germline-derived CDR1 and CDR2 are SGHTA and FQGNSA. CDR3 loop: CASSLRQGSYNSPLHF. CDR3 sequence (DNA): TGTGCCAGCAGCCTGAGACAGGGGTCCTATAATTCACCCCTCCACTTT.

This rearrangement joins TRBV5-4 to TRBJ1-6; 9 positions match TRBD1. The germline CDR1 and CDR2 sequences are SGHNT and YYREEE (reference sequence). CDR3 length equals 15 residues. The V segment lost 4 bases and the J segment 7 bases; nucleotides outside the gene matches: 6. CDR3 amino acids: CASSDGGQGNSPLHF. The CDR3 bases are TGTGCCAGCAGCGATGGAGGACAGGGGAATTCACCCCTCCACTTT.

The chain uses TRBV4-1 and TRBJ1-4, with a possible D match to TRBD1 (5 bases). The germline V gene encodes CDR1 MGHRA and CDR2 YSYEKL. V lost 1 base and J lost 5, with 14 bases in between. The CDR3 loop spans 16 amino acids. CDR3 in DNA: TGCGCCAGCAGCCAAGGTTTAGGGGTAAACAATGAAAAACTGTTTTTT. This translates into CASSQGLGVNNEKLFF.

The J gene is TRBJ2-5, the V gene TRBV7-5; the table's D call, TRBD2, has no DNA check behind it. TRBV7-5 is a pseudogene. The CDR3 length is 14 residues. Here the CDR3 reads CARSLRRAPETQYF. CDR3 coding DNA: TGTGCCAGAAGCTTACGGAGGGCTCCCGAGACCCAGTACTTC.

This clone was detected only a few times. The chain couples TRBV7-9 to TRBJ2-7; 9 bases line up with TRBD1. CDR3 size: 18 residues. CDR1 is SEHNR and CDR2 is FQNEAQ in the germline V gene (reference sequence). Trimming took 6 bases from V and 1 from J; bases not matched to a gene: 16. The CDR3 coding sequence is TGTGCCAGCAGTTCCTTGGGACAGGGCCCCGTAAGGTCCTACGAGCAGTACTTC. Residues: CASSSLGQGPVRSYEQYF.

The chain joins TRBV19 to TRBJ1-2; the D is unclear. V was trimmed by 3 bases and J by 4 bases, leaving 15 bases between them. The CDR3 consists of 15 residues. Germline CDR1 LNHDA, CDR2 SQIVND (reference sequence). The CDR3 sequence: CASSIASTGSYGYTF. As DNA, the CDR3 is TGTGCCAGTAGTATCGCCTCAACGGGATCCTATGGCTACACCTTC.

The chain combines TRBV19 with TRBJ2-5; 9 positions agree with TRBD1. The germline gives CDR1 LNHDA, CDR2 SQIVND (reference sequence). V was clipped by 5 bases and J by 5 bases; unmatched bases: 6. The CDR3 extends over 14 amino acids. CDR3 amino acids: CASSVQGAQETQYF. The CDR3 DNA follows: TGTGCCAGTAGTGTACAGGGGGCGCAGGAGACCCAGTACTTC. The complete variable domain, with remaining parts taken from reference TRBV19 and TRBJ2-5, reads DGGITQSPKYLFRKEGQNVTLSCEQNLNHDAMYWYRQDPGQGLRLIYYSQIVNDFQKGDIAEGYSVSREKKESFPLTVTSAQKNPTAFYLCASSVQGAQETQYFGPGTRLLVL.

This clone showed up just a few times. The rearrangement joins TRBV7-9 to TRBJ2-2; TRBD1 is a possible D gene (6 bases). The CDR3 consists of 16 residues. Per germline, CDR1 SEHNR and CDR2 FQNEAQ (reference sequence). Trimming cost V 1 base and J 3 bases, with 12 bases left between them. The CDR3 region has the DNA TGTGCCAGCAGCTTAGAAGGGGGTCGCGACACCGGGGAGCTGTTTTTT. Translating gives CASSLEGGRDTGELFF.

For this clone: This sample includes further DNA sequences coding for the same CDR3. The rearrangement uses TRBV27 and TRBJ2-2; TRBD1 is a possible D gene (5 bases). Germline loops: CDR1 MNHEY, CDR2 SMNVEV (reference sequence). This CDR3 is 13 amino acids long. V lost 3 bases and J lost 5, with 7 bases in between. CDR3 sequence reads: CASSFQGTGELFF. In DNA form, the CDR3 reads TGTGCCAGCAGTTTCCAGGGAACCGGGGAGCTGTTTTTT.

The chain joins TRBV19 to TRBJ2-7; D perhaps matches TRBD1 (5 bases). This CDR3 has 13 residues. Trimming took off 4 bases at V and 2 bases at J, with 9 bases between the two ends. Per germline, CDR1 LNHDA and CDR2 SQIVND (reference sequence). CDR3 protein: CASSTRETYEQYF. Written as DNA, the CDR3 is TGTGCCAGTAGTACCAGGGAAACCTACGAGCAGTACTTC.

The rearrangement uses TRBV7-9 and TRBJ2-7, with a tentative D call TRBD2 (7 bases). Germline CDR1 SEHNR, CDR2 FQNEAQ (reference sequence). There are 15 residues in the CDR3. V was shortened by 4 bases and J by 2 bases, with 15 bases between the two germline ends. The CDR3 spells CASSWGGGRPYEQYF. CDR3 bases: TGTGCCAGCAGCTGGGGAGGGGGAAGGCCCTACGAGCAGTACTTC.

The genes are TRBV27 and TRBJ1-2, with 8 bases fitting TRBD1. The CDR3 is 13 amino acids. In germline, CDR1 is MNHEY, CDR2 SMNVEV (reference sequence). V was clipped by 5 bases and J by 8 bases; unmatched bases: 7. CDR3 loop: CASSPRTGRGYTF. CDR3 bases: TGTGCCAGCAGTCCCCGGACAGGGCGAGGCTACACCTTC.

This chain uses TRBV2 with TRBJ1-2; D might be TRBD1 (6 bases). Germline CDR1 and CDR2: SNHLY and FYNNEI. The CDR3 spans 13 residues. The V and J ends lost 5 bases and 8 bases respectively, with 15 bases between them. Here the CDR3 DNA reads TGTGCCAGCAGTCAAACAGGGTCTCGCGGCTACACCTTC. Translating it yields CASSQTGSRGYTF.